A single sample is the source of the 13 T cell receptor beta chains below, sequenced in a study of OX40 agonist ivuxolimab in advanced cancers. Using immunoSEQ multiplex PCR, the repertoire was profiled, and TCRdb retains in-frame clones only, with some absent. The sample consists of 70,000 to 85,000 clones, just over 90% of them appearing once. The sequencing used CD4+ or CD8+ T cells sorted from blood, collected in a trial of the OX40 agonist ivuxolimab. The receptors come from an adult with an advanced solid tumor such as melanoma, head and neck, liver or kidney cancer.

The chain joins TRBV30 to TRBJ1-5; D not certain. The germline V and J ends were trimmed by 0 bases and 0 bases, with 9 bases remaining between them. This CDR3 contains 15 residues. The germline gives CDR1 GTSNPN, CDR2 SVGIG (reference sequence). The CDR3 reads CAWSVSDYSNQPQHF. The CDR3 nucleotides are TGTGCCTGGAGTGTATCGGATTATAGCAATCAGCCCCAGCATTTT.

This chain uses TRBV7-3 with TRBJ1-2, with 8 positions matching TRBD1. The V segment lost 5 bases and the J segment 7 bases; nucleotides outside the gene matches: 6. The CDR3 runs to 13 residues. Germline V gene lookup returns CDR1 SGHTA and CDR2 FQGTGA. The CDR3 nucleotides read TGTGCCAGCAGCCCGGACAGGGACGTTGGCTACACCTTC. Translated: CASSPDRDVGYTF.

The J gene is TRBJ2-5, the V gene TRBV7-9, with 9 bases that match TRBD1. Germline-derived CDR1 and CDR2 are SEHNR and FQNEAQ (reference sequence). Germline trimming cut 5 bases from V and 4 bases from J; bases unmatched to any gene: 5. The CDR3 has 14 residues. The CDR3 sequence: CASSLGTGPETQYF. DNA for the CDR3: TGTGCCAGCAGCCTAGGGACAGGGCCAGAGACCCAGTACTTC.

V usage is TRBV15 and J usage is TRBJ2-3; TRBD1 matches 8 bases. Germline V gives CDR1 LNHNV, CDR2 YYDKDF (reference sequence). This CDR3 comprises 18 residues. V was pared by 1 base and J by 0 bases, with 9 bases of the junction left unmatched. The CDR3 sequence: CATSRGLGTGVSTDTQYF. The DNA of the CDR3 is TGTGCCACCAGCAGAGGACTCGGGACAGGAGTTAGCACAGATACGCAGTATTTT.

The V call is TRBV7-3, the J call TRBJ2-6, with a possible D match to TRBD1 (6 bases). The ends were cut back, 3 bases at V and 0 bases at J, with 9 bases in the middle. Germline-derived CDR1 and CDR2 are SGHTA and FQGTGA. There are 16 residues in the CDR3. CDR3 sequence: CASSLGALSGANVLTF. DNA of the CDR3: TGTGCCAGCAGCTTGGGGGCACTCTCTGGGGCCAACGTCCTGACTTTC. The entire variable domain, with the rest obtained from reference TRBV7-3 and TRBJ2-6, is as follows: GAGVSQTPSNKVTEKGKYVELRCDPISGHTALYWYRQSLGQGPEFLIYFQGTGAADDSGLPNDRFFAVRPEGSVSTLKIQRTERGDSAVYLCASSLGALSGANVLTFGAGSRLTVL.

V and J are TRBV28 and TRBJ2-5; D might be TRBD2 (5 bases). Germline CDR1 MDHEN, CDR2 SYDVKM. This CDR3 is built from 20 residues. Deletions cut 4 bases from V and 0 bases from J, with 27 bases between. Written as DNA, the CDR3 is TGTGCCAGCAGTTACCTTAGCGCGGAGGTTCAATCACGGTACCAAGAGACCCAGTACTTC. Protein sequence: CASSYLSAEVQSRYQETQYF.

This sequence joins TRBV27 and TRBJ1-6; 7 nucleotides match TRBD1. CDR1 and CDR2 (germline): MNHEY, SMNVEV (reference sequence). This CDR3 spans 14 amino acids. V trimming: 3 bases; J trimming: 7 bases; junction bases outside the gene matches: 3. CDR3 sequence: CASSLRGQNSPLHF. For the CDR3, the DNA is TGTGCCAGCAGTTTGCGGGGACAGAATTCACCCCTCCACTTT.

J is TRBJ2-3 and V is TRBV10-2, with unresolved D. This CDR3 spans 15 amino acids. CDR1 is WSHSY and CDR2 is SAAADI in the germline V gene. With 10 bases removed from V and 2 bases from J, the gap between germline ends came to 19 bases. The CDR3 reads CATVSESYNTDTQYF. Written as DNA, the CDR3 is TGCGCCACCGTAAGTGAGAGCTACAACACAGATACGCAGTATTTT.

The chain recombines TRBV13 with TRBJ1-2; unclear D gene. CDR1 and CDR2 (germline): PRHDT, FYEKMQ (reference sequence). Trimming removed 5 bases from V and 5 bases from J, with 18 bases in between. This CDR3 is built from 15 residues. CDR3 region: CASSLEPGQRYGYTF. CDR3 in DNA: TGTGCCAGCAGCCTTGAACCGGGCCAGAGATATGGCTACACCTTC.

The chain combines TRBV15 with TRBJ1-2; D might be TRBD1 (5 bases). This CDR3 has 14 amino acids. Trimming took off 1 base at V and 0 bases at J, with 6 bases between the two ends. The germline gives CDR1 LNHNV, CDR2 YYDKDF (reference sequence). The CDR3, as DNA: TGTGCCACCAGCAGAGTACAGGCTAACTATGGCTACACCTTC. Translating it yields CATSRVQANYGYTF.

The genes are TRBV7-9 and TRBJ2-7, with TRBD2 matching over 7 bases. There are 17 residues in the CDR3. Trimming removed 5 bases from V and 3 bases from J; junction bases left unmatched: 16. Germline V gene sequence: CDR1 SEHNR, CDR2 FQNEAQ (reference sequence). In DNA, the CDR3 is TGTGCCAGCAGCGAAATCAGCGGGACCGCGACCCACTACGAGCAGTACTTC. It encodes CASSEISGTATHYEQYF.

The J gene is TRBJ1-2, the V gene TRBV14; TRBD1 aligns across 8 bases. The CDR3 totals 13 residues. J lost 2 bases, V lost 8 bases, and 4 bases had no gene match. Germline CDR1 is SGHDN and CDR2 is FVKESK. The CDR3 nucleotides are TGTGCCAGCTCTGGACAGGGAAACTATGGCTACACCTTC. Protein: CASSGQGNYGYTF.

The chain employs TRBV28 and TRBJ2-7; tentatively, D is TRBD1 (6 bases). Germline-derived CDR1 and CDR2 are MDHEN and SYDVKM. This CDR3 spans 14 amino acids. The V end lost 2 bases, the J end lost 7 bases, and 15 bases lay between the germline ends. This chain's CDR3 is CASSLAGDLGEQYF. CDR3 DNA: TGTGCCAGCAGTTTAGCAGGGGACCTTGGGGAGCAGTACTTC.